The 17 T cell receptor beta chains below all came from one sample that was sequenced in a study of blood T cell repertoires in COVID-19. Using immunoSEQ multiplex PCR, the repertoire was profiled, and TCRdb retains in-frame clones only, with some absent. This sample carries roughly 140,000 clones, 65% to 90% of them seen once, and the ten largest clones take more than 7.5%. Sequencing was carried out using peripheral blood. The origin of the receptors is a woman in her fifties or sixties with acute or convalescent COVID-19.

The gene calls are TRBV28 and TRBJ1-3, with D unresolved. V was cut by 8 bases and J by 8 bases, with 10 bases left in between. The CDR3 is made up of 11 amino acids. Germline V gene data show CDR1 as MDHEN and CDR2 as SYDVKM. CDR3 coding DNA: TGTGCCAGCCGTCTGGTAGACACCATATATTTT. This sequence encodes CASRLVDTIYF.

This clone was seen a single time. The V call is TRBV28, the J call TRBJ2-3; D gene uncertain. The CDR3 covers 11 residues. Trimming cost V 8 bases and J 9 bases, with 12 bases left between them. Germline lookup yields CDR1 MDHEN and CDR2 SYDVKM. The CDR3 DNA reads TGTGCCAGCTTAAGCGACGGGACGCAGTATTTT. Amino acids: CASLSDGTQYF.

This clone was observed a single time. This chain uses TRBV6-2 or TRBV6-3 with TRBJ2-7; D might be TRBD1 (5 bases). V lost 5 bases to trimming and J lost 0 bases, with 26 bases between them. Germline CDR1 reads MNHEY; CDR2 reads SVGEGT. The CDR3 length is 19 residues. CDR3 residues: CASSPDKITDSVPSYEQYF. Here the CDR3 DNA reads TGTGCCAGCAGTCCAGACAAAATCACCGACAGCGTACCCTCCTACGAGCAGTACTTC.

The DNA of the CDR3 is TGTGCCAGCAGCCAAGGACAGGGAGTTGGACCCCTCCACTTT. Residues: CASSQGQGVGPLHF. The chain recombines TRBV3-1 (or the pseudogene TRBV3-2) with TRBJ1-6, with TRBD1 matching over 7 bases. V shed 1 base, J shed 12 bases, and the junction held 6 bases outside the gene matches. Germline V lookup: CDR1 LGHDT, CDR2 YNNKEL (reference sequence). The CDR3 has 14 amino acids.

The chain uses TRBV4-2 and TRBJ2-1, with TRBD2 as a possible D gene (5 bases). The V and J ends lost 0 bases and 6 bases respectively, with 9 bases between them. The germline V gene encodes CDR1 LGHNA and CDR2 YNFKEQ. This CDR3 has 14 amino acids. CDR3: CASSQELATNEQFF. The CDR3 coding sequence is TGTGCCAGCAGCCAAGAATTAGCGACCAATGAGCAGTTCTTC.

The rearrangement links TRBV11-2 to TRBJ2-1; TRBD2 matches 11 bases. CDR3 length: 15 amino acids. The V gene end was trimmed by 8 bases and the J gene end by 4 bases; junction bases not matched to a gene: 7. Looked up from germline, CDR1 is SGHAT and CDR2 is FQNNGV. The CDR3 reads CASRRLAGGYNEQFF. The DNA for the CDR3 is TGTGCCAGCCGCCGTCTAGCGGGAGGTTACAATGAGCAGTTCTTC.

This clone has just a few counts. V is TRBV7-9 and J is TRBJ2-5; tentatively, D is TRBD2 (6 bases). Germline assignment: CDR1 SEHNR and CDR2 FQNEAQ (reference sequence). The CDR3 runs to 18 residues. The V end lost 1 base, the J end lost 0 bases, and 18 bases lay between the germline ends. The CDR3, as DNA: TGTGCCAGCAGCTTAGGCCGGGACTCGACAGTATACCAAGAGACCCAGTACTTC. Its protein is CASSLGRDSTVYQETQYF.

The chain has TRBV4-3 and TRBJ1-5; D uncertain. Germline V lookup: CDR1 LGHNA, CDR2 YSLEER. The CDR3 extends over 14 amino acids. V lost 0 bases and J lost 4, with 7 bases in between. CDR3 protein: CASSQDLGNQPQHF. The CDR3 region has the DNA TGCGCCAGCAGCCAAGACCTAGGTAATCAGCCCCAGCATTTT.

A few counts support this clone. In DNA, the CDR3 is TGTGCCAGCTCACCCTTTACAGGGGGCTCCTACAATGAGCAGTTCTTC. Translated: CASSPFTGGSYNEQFF. The V and J genes are TRBV18 and TRBJ2-1; 8 bases are shared with TRBD1. This CDR3 is built from 16 residues. Trimming took 3 bases from V and 0 from J; bases not matched to a gene: 4. Germline loops: CDR1 KGHSH, CDR2 LQKENI. Drawing the rest from reference TRBV18 and TRBJ2-1, the complete variable domain is NAGVMQNPRHLVRRRGQEARLRCSPMKGHSHVYWYRQLPEEGLKFMVYLQKENIIDESGMPKERFSAEFPKEGPSILRIQQVVRGDSAAYFCASSPFTGGSYNEQFFGPGTRLTVL.

This chain links TRBV25-1 with TRBJ1-4; 8 nucleotides match TRBD1. The CDR3 covers 15 residues. V shed 6 bases and J 9 bases; nucleotides not matched to a gene: 12. Germline CDR1 reads MGHDK; CDR2 reads SYGVNS. CDR3 bases: TGTGCCAGCAGCACAAGCATGCAGGGGGCGCAAAAACTGTTTTTT. Translated, it gives CASSTSMQGAQKLFF.

The V and J genes are TRBV27 and TRBJ2-5; 10 nucleotides line up with TRBD1. The CDR3 spans 15 residues. Germline loops: CDR1 MNHEY, CDR2 SMNVEV (reference sequence). Losses at the gene ends were 4 bases for V and 4 bases for J; bases not matched to a gene: 6. The chain's CDR3 is CASSSGTGARETQYF. The CDR3 DNA follows: TGTGCCAGCAGTTCCGGGACAGGGGCTCGAGAGACCCAGTACTTC.

This rearrangement joins TRBV7-3 to TRBJ2-2; D may be TRBD1 (5 bases). Germline V CDR1 and CDR2: SGHTA, FQGTGA. V was clipped by 1 base and J by 6 bases, with 9 bases between them. This CDR3 has 14 residues. CDR3 amino acids: CASSLNRNSGELFF. The CDR3 nucleotides are TGTGCCAGCAGCTTAAACAGGAATTCCGGGGAGCTGTTTTTT.

This clone appeared a single time. The chain has TRBV5-1 and TRBJ1-1; 9 bases align to TRBD1. V was pared by 3 bases and J by 1 base, with 10 bases of the junction left unmatched. The CDR3 length is 17 residues. Germline V lookup: CDR1 SGHRS, CDR2 YFSETQ. CDR3 bases: TGCGCCAGCAGCTGGGTCCGGGACAGGGTGGGGAACACTGAAGCTTTCTTT. Protein: CASSWVRDRVGNTEAFF.

This clone has a single count. The gene calls are TRBV12-3 or TRBV12-4 and TRBJ1-1, with a tentative D call TRBD1 (5 bases). CDR3 length: 13 amino acids. The V gene lost 3 bases and the J gene lost 6 bases, with 11 bases spanning the gap. CDR3 in amino acids: CASSLGGRAEAFF. DNA for the CDR3: TGTGCCAGCAGTTTGGGGGGGAGGGCTGAAGCTTTCTTT.

The chain uses TRBV6-5 and TRBJ1-3; possible D gene TRBD1, 5 bases. CDR1 and CDR2 from the germline V gene are MNHEY and SVGAGI. The CDR3 is made up of 16 amino acids. V was clipped by 3 bases and J by 0 bases, with 12 bases between them. DNA of the CDR3: TGTGCCAGCAGTTATGACAGTACTATCTCTGGAAACACCATATATTTT. Amino acids: CASSYDSTISGNTIYF.

The chain employs TRBV5-6 and TRBJ2-7; D ambiguous. V lost 4 bases and J lost 4, with 12 bases in between. Per the germline V gene, CDR1 is SGHDT and CDR2 is YYEEEE. This CDR3 has 13 residues. The DNA of the CDR3 is TGTGCCAGCAGCCCCCAGTTTACGTACGAGCAGTACTTC. Its translation is CASSPQFTYEQYF.

The rearrangement uses TRBV5-1 and TRBJ1-1; a possible D gene is TRBD1 (6 bases). This CDR3 is 16 amino acids long. Germline V gene lookup returns CDR1 SGHRS and CDR2 YFSETQ. Trimming removed 0 bases at V and 5 bases at J, with 17 bases between. The CDR3: CASSLAGTQQGTEAFF. The CDR3 region has the DNA TGCGCCAGCAGCTTGGCCGGGACCCAGCAGGGGACTGAAGCTTTCTTT.